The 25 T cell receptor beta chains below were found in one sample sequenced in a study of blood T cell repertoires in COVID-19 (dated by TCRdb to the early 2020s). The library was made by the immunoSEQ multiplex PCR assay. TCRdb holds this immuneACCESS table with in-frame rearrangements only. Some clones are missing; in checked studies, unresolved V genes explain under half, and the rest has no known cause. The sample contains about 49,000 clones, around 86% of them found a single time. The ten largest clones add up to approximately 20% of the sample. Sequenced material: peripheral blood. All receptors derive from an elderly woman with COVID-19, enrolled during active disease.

CDR3 sequence reads: CASSQPSTDPRGYTF. CDR3 DNA: TGCGCCAGCAGCCAACCCTCGACAGACCCTAGAGGCTACACCTTC. The chain links TRBV4-1 to TRBJ1-2; maybe TRBD1 (5 bases). This CDR3 spans 15 amino acids. CDR1 is MGHRA, CDR2 YSYEKL, per germline. Trimming took 2 bases from V and 8 from J, leaving 18 bases between them.

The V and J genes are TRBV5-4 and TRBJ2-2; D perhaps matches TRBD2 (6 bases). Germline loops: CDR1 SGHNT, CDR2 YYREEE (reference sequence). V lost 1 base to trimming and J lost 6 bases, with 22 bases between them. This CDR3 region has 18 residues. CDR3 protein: CASSLLDRGGARAGELFF. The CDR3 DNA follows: TGTGCCAGCAGCTTGTTGGATCGGGGCGGGGCACGAGCCGGGGAGCTGTTTTTT. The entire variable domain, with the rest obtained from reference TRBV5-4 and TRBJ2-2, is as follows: ETGVTQSPTHLIKTRGQQVTLRCSSQSGHNTVSWYQQALGQGPQFIFQYYREEENGRGNFPPRFSGLQFPNYSSELNVNALELDDSALYLCASSLLDRGGARAGELFFGEGSRLTVL.

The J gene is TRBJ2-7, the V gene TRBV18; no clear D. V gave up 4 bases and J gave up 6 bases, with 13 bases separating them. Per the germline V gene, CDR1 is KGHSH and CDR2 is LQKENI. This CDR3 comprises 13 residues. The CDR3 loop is CASSHLDSSEQYF. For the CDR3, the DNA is TGTGCCAGCTCACACCTCGACTCGTCCGAGCAGTACTTC.

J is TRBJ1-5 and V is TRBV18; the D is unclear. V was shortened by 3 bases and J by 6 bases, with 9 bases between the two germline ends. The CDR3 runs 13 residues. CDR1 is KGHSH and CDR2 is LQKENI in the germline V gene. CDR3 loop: CASSPASAQPQHF. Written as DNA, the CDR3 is TGTGCCAGCTCACCCGCCAGTGCTCAGCCCCAGCATTTT.

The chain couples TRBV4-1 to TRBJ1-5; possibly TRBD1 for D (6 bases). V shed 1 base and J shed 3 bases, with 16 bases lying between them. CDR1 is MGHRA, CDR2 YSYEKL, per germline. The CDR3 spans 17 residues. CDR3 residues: CASSQGIRDIPNQPQHF. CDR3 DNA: TGCGCCAGCAGCCAAGGTATCCGGGACATCCCCAATCAGCCCCAGCATTTT.

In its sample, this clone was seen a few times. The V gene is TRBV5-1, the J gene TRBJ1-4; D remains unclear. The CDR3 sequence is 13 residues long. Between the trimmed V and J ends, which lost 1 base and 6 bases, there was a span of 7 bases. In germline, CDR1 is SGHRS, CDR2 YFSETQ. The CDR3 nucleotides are TGCGCCAGCAGCTTGTCCTCGTATGAAAAACTGTTTTTT. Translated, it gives CASSLSSYEKLFF. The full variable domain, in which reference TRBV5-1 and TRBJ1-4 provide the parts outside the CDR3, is KAGVTQTPRYLIKTRGQQVTLSCSPISGHRSVSWYQQTPGQGLQFLFEYFSETQRNKGNFPGRFSGRQFSNSRSEMNVSTLELGDSALYLCASSLSSYEKLFFGSGTQLSVL.

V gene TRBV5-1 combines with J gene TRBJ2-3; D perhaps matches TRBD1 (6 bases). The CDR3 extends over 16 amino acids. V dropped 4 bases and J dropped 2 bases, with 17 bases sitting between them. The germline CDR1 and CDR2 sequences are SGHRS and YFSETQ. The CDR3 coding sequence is TGCGCCAGCAGCCCGGGGACACTTGGGCCCACAGATACGCAGTATTTT. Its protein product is CASSPGTLGPTDTQYF.

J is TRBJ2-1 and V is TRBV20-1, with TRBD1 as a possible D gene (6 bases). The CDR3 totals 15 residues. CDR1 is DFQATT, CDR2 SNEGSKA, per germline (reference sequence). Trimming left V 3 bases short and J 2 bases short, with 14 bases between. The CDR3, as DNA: TGCAGTGCTAGTGGTCAGGGGAACGCCTACAATGAGCAGTTCTTC. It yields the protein CSASGQGNAYNEQFF.

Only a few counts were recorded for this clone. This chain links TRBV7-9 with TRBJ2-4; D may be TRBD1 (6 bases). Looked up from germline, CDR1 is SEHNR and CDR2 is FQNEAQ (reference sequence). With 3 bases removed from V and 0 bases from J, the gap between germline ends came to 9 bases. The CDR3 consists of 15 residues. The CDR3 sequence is CASSFLGGAKNIQYF. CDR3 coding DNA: TGTGCCAGCAGCTTTTTAGGGGGAGCCAAAAACATTCAGTACTTC.

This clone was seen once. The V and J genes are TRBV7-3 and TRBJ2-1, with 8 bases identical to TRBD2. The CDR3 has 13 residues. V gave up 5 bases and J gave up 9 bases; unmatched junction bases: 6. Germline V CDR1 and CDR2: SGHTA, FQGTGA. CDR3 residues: CASSPLAGFEQFF. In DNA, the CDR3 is TGTGCCAGCAGCCCTCTAGCGGGCTTTGAGCAGTTCTTC. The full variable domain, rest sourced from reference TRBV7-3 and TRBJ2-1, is GAGVSQTPSNKVTEKGKYVELRCDPISGHTALYWYRQSLGQGPEFLIYFQGTGAADDSGLPNDRFFAVRPEGSVSTLKIQRTERGDSAVYLCASSPLAGFEQFFGPGTRLTVL.

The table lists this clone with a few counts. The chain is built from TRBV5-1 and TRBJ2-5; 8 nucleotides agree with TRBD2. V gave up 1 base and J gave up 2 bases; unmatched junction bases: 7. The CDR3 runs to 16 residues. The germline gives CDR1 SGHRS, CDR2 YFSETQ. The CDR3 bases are TGCGCCAGCAGCTTGTTCGGGGGGGGTTCGCAAGAGACCCAGTACTTC. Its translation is CASSLFGGGSQETQYF.

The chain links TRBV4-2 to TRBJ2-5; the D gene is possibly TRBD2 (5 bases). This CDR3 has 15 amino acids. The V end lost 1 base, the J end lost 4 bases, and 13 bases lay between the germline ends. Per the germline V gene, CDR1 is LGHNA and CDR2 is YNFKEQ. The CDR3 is CASSQVNGIGETQYF. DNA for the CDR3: TGTGCCAGCAGCCAAGTAAACGGGATTGGAGAGACCCAGTACTTC.

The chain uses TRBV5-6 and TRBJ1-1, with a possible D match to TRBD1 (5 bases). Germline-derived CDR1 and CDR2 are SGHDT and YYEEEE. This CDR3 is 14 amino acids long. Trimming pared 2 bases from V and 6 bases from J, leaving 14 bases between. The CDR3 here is CASSFRVAGSEAFF. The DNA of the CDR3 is TGTGCCAGCAGCTTCAGGGTGGCAGGGTCTGAAGCTTTCTTT.

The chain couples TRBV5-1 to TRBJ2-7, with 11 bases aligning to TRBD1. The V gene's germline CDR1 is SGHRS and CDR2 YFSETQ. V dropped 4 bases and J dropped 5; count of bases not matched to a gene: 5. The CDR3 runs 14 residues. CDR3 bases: TGCGCCAGCAGCCTCGGACAGGGGGCAGACGAGCAGTACTTC. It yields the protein CASSLGQGADEQYF.

The CDR3 nucleotides are TGCGCCAGCAGCCAACTCCGCCCCGGACAGGGAGGTGAAAAACTGTTTTTT. It specifies CASSQLRPGQGGEKLFF. This chain joins TRBV4-1 and TRBJ1-4, with TRBD1 matching over 8 bases. Trimming took 2 bases from V and 7 from J; bases not matched to a gene: 12. The germline V gene has CDR1 MGHRA and CDR2 YSYEKL. The CDR3 contains 17 residues.

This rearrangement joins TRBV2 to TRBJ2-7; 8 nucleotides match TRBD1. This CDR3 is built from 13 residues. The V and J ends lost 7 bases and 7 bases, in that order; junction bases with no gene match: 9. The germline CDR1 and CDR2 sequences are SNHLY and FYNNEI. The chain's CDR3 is CASKGQGLVEQYF. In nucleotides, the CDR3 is TGTGCCAGCAAAGGACAGGGCCTCGTTGAGCAGTACTTC.

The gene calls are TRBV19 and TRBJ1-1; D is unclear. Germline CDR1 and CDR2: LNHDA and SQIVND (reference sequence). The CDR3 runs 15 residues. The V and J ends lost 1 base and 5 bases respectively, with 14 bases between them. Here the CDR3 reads CASSIGGLLRTEAFF. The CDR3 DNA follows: TGTGCCAGTAGTATAGGTGGACTTCTGAGAACTGAAGCTTTCTTT.

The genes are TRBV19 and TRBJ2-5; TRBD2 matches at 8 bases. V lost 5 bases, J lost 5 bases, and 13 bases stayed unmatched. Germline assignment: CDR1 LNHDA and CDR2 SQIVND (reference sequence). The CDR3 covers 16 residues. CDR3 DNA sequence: TGTGCCAGTAGTTTACGGTCGGCGGGAGGACCGGAGACCCAGTACTTC. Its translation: CASSLRSAGGPETQYF. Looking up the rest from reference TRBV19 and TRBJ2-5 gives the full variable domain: DGGITQSPKYLFRKEGQNVTLSCEQNLNHDAMYWYRQDPGQGLRLIYYSQIVNDFQKGDIAEGYSVSREKKESFPLTVTSAQKNPTAFYLCASSLRSAGGPETQYFGPGTRLLVL.

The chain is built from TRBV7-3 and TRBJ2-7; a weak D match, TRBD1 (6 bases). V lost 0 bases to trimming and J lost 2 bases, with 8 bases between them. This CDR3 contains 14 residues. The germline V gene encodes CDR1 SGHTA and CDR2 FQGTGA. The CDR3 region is CASSLTTGTYEQYF. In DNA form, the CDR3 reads TGTGCCAGCAGCTTAACCACAGGGACCTACGAGCAGTACTTC.

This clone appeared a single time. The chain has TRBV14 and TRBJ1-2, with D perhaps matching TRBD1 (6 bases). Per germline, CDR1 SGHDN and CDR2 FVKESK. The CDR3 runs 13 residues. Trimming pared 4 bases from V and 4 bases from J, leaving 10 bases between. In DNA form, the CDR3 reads TGTGCCAGCAGCCCCGGGACATTCTATGGCTACACCTTC. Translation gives CASSPGTFYGYTF.

CDR3 nucleotide sequence: TGTGCCAGCAGCTTAGGGGGGGGTGGAGAGACCCAGTACTTC. Amino acids: CASSLGGGGETQYF. The V gene is TRBV11-2, the J gene TRBJ2-5, with TRBD2 matching 7 bases. The germline gives CDR1 SGHAT, CDR2 FQNNGV. Losses at the gene ends were 1 base for V and 4 bases for J; bases not matched to a gene: 3. The CDR3 sequence is 14 residues long.

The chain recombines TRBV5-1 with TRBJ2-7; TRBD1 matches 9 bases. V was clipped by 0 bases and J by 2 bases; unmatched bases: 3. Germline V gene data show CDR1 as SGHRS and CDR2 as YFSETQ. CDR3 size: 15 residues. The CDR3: CASSLVGTGTYEQYF. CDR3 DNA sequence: TGCGCCAGCAGCTTGGTAGGGACAGGGACCTACGAGCAGTACTTC.

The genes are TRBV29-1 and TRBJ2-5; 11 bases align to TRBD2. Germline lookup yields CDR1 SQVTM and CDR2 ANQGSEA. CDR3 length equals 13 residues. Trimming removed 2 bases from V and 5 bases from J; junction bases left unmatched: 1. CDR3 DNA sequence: TGCAGCGTTGAAACTAGCGGGAGCGAGACCCAGTACTTC. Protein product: CSVETSGSETQYF.

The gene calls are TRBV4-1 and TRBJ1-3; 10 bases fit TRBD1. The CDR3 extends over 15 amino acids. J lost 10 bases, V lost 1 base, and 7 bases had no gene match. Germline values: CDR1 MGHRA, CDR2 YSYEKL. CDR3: CASSQVWTGGDTIYF. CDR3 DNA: TGCGCCAGCAGCCAAGTTTGGACAGGGGGAGATACCATATATTTT.

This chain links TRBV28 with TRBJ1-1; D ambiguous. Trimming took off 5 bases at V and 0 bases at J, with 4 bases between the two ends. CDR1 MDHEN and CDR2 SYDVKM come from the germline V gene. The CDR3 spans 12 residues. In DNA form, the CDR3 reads TGTGCCAGCAGTGAGTTGAACACTGAAGCTTTCTTT. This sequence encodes CASSELNTEAFF.